A single sample gave rise to the 18 T cell receptor beta chains below, sequenced in a study of identical twins. TCRdb reprocessed the 5' RACE reads via MiXCR and lists one record per CDR3 protein. The table includes 510,000 or so distinct CDR3 sequences, around 15% detected once. Separately, the same data were catalogued under a study of yellow fever vaccine responses in identical twins.

The sample comprised CD4+ T cells sorted from blood. All receptors come from a woman younger than 35 in good health.

This chain joins TRBV6-2 or TRBV6-3 and TRBJ2-2; D is possibly TRBD1 (6 bases). Looked up from germline, CDR1 is MNHEY and CDR2 is SVGEGT. V gave up 6 bases and J gave up 4 bases, with 18 bases separating them. The CDR3 runs to 16 residues. The CDR3 reads CASSYPRDKFTGELFF. The CDR3 DNA follows: TGTGCCAGCAGCTACCCCCGGGACAAGTTCACCGGGGAGCTGTTTTTT.

The gene calls are TRBV12-3 or TRBV12-4 and TRBJ1-6; D uncertain. The CDR3 runs to 17 residues. Trimming took 0 bases from V and 7 from J, leaving 16 bases between them. CDR3 DNA: TGTGCCAGCAGTTTAGCGTGGGATTGGGCCACCAATTCACCCCTCCACTTT. It yields the protein CASSLAWDWATNSPLHF.

This clonotype has just a few counts. The chain employs TRBV20-1 and TRBJ2-5; TRBD2 matches 10 bases. V dropped 4 bases and J dropped 4; count of bases not matched to a gene: 9. CDR3 length: 15 residues. From germline, CDR1 is DFQATT and CDR2 SNEGSKA (reference sequence). CDR3 region: CSATPLAGERETQYF. CDR3 in DNA: TGCAGTGCTACTCCTCTAGCGGGAGAAAGAGAGACCCAGTACTTC.

The chain recombines TRBV7-9 with TRBJ2-1, with 8 bases fitting TRBD2. Trimming at V came to 0 bases and at J to 10 bases, leaving 5 bases not matched to a gene. The CDR3 length is 14 residues. The germline V gene encodes CDR1 SEHNR and CDR2 FQNEAQ (reference sequence). This chain's CDR3 is CASSLAPLAVEQFF. The CDR3, as DNA: TGTGCCAGCAGCTTAGCACCACTAGCGGTGGAGCAGTTCTTC.

The V call is TRBV28, the J call TRBJ2-1, with TRBD2 matching 7 bases. Germline loops: CDR1 MDHEN, CDR2 SYDVKM. The CDR3 consists of 15 residues. The ends lost 2 bases at V and 5 bases at J; junction bases unmatched: 6. The CDR3, as DNA: TGTGCCAGCAGTTTAGGGGCGGCGGGAGACAATGAGCAGTTCTTC. It yields the protein CASSLGAAGDNEQFF.

In its sample, this clonotype was seen once. The V and J genes are TRBV6-5 and TRBJ2-1; 8 nucleotides agree with TRBD1. The CDR3 has 16 amino acids. Germline lookup yields CDR1 MNHEY and CDR2 SVGAGI. V shed 2 bases and J 8 bases; nucleotides not matched to a gene: 11. Written as DNA, the CDR3 is TGTGCCAGCAGTTACAATGGGCAGGGGGCTTTGTATGAGCAGTTCTTC. Amino acid sequence: CASSYNGQGALYEQFF.

The rearrangement joins TRBV20-1 to TRBJ1-2; D gene uncertain. Deletions cut 0 bases from V and 5 bases from J, with 10 bases between. The CDR3 runs to 13 residues. Germline V lookup: CDR1 DFQATT, CDR2 SNEGSKA (reference sequence). The CDR3 coding sequence is TGCAGTGCTAGAGATAACTCACAATATGGCTACACCTTC. Its protein is CSARDNSQYGYTF.

This clonotype was seen a few times. The genes are TRBV20-1 and TRBJ2-4; D is perhaps TRBD1 (6 bases). Germline V gene lookup returns CDR1 DFQATT and CDR2 SNEGSKA (reference sequence). V shed 5 bases and J shed 7 bases, with 15 bases lying between them. CDR3 length: 13 amino acids. CDR3 sequence: CSAPSDRGNIQYF. The CDR3 coding sequence is TGCAGTGCTCCATCAGATAGGGGGAACATTCAGTACTTC.

This clonotype was counted between two and nine times. V usage is TRBV28 and J usage is TRBJ2-1; a possible D gene is TRBD2 (6 bases). The CDR3 consists of 15 residues. Trimming took 6 bases from V and 3 from J, leaving 15 bases between them. Per germline, CDR1 MDHEN and CDR2 SYDVKM. In nucleotides, the CDR3 is TGTGCCAGCAGCCCTTCGGGACTGTACTACAATGAGCAGTTCTTC. Protein sequence: CASSPSGLYYNEQFF.

The CDR3 bases are TGTGCCACCAGTGACACCGGTGACAGGGCTGGCGAGCAGTACGTC. Encoded protein: CATSDTGDRAGEQYV. The chain has TRBV24-1 and TRBJ2-7; TRBD1 agrees at 7 bases. The CDR3 runs 15 residues. J gave up 6 bases and V 4 bases, and 11 bases lay outside the gene matches. Germline V gene sequence: CDR1 KGHDR, CDR2 SFDVKD.

This clonotype has just a few counts. V usage is TRBV3-1 and J usage is TRBJ2-1, with TRBD2 identical over 7 bases. J lost 8 bases, V lost 4 bases, and 2 bases had no gene match. The CDR3 is 12 residues long. Looked up from germline, CDR1 is LGHDT and CDR2 is YNNKEL (reference sequence). The CDR3 nucleotides are TGTGCCAGCAGCCGGACTAGTCATGAGCAGTTCTTC. This sequence encodes CASSRTSHEQFF.

This clonotype was counted a few times. The CDR3 DNA follows: TGTGCCAGCAGCCGAACAGGGAACGCTGAGCAGTTCTTC. Translated, it gives CASSRTGNAEQFF. This chain joins TRBV7-9 and TRBJ2-1; a possible D gene is TRBD1 (6 bases). Germline V CDR1 and CDR2: SEHNR, FQNEAQ (reference sequence). This CDR3 spans 13 amino acids. The germline V and J ends were trimmed by 5 bases and 9 bases, with 14 bases remaining between them.

By share, this clonotype ranks as medium-sized. The V and J genes are TRBV12-3 or TRBV12-4 and TRBJ1-5; possible D gene TRBD1, 5 bases. V was clipped by 5 bases and J by 6 bases, with 14 bases between them. The CDR3 contains 14 residues. The CDR3 region has the DNA TGTGCCAGCAGTCCCCCAGGGCTGGGTCAGCCCCAGCATTTT. Its protein is CASSPPGLGQPQHF.

The chain joins TRBV18 to TRBJ2-1; 7 bases align to TRBD2. Looked up from germline, CDR1 is KGHSH and CDR2 is LQKENI. The CDR3 totals 15 residues. The junction had 8 bases not matched to a gene; V was cut back by 6 bases and J by 3 bases. CDR3 nucleotide sequence: TGTGCCAGCTCGGATGGGAGGGGCTACTACAATGAGCAGTTCTTC. This codes for CASSDGRGYYNEQFF.

Many counts were recorded for this clonotype. The chain has TRBV29-1 and TRBJ2-3, with 11 bases lining up with TRBD2. The CDR3 spans 12 residues. Germline CDR1 and CDR2: SQVTM and ANQGSEA. Trimming cost V 7 bases and J 7 bases; bases outside gene matches: 4. CDR3 sequence (DNA): TGCAGCGGCACTAGCGGGAGTTATACGCAGTATTTT. Its translation is CSGTSGSYTQYF.

The J gene is TRBJ1-3, the V gene TRBV15; the D gene is possibly TRBD1 (5 bases). The CDR3 has 13 residues. Per the germline V gene, CDR1 is LNHNV and CDR2 is YYDKDF (reference sequence). Between the trimmed V and J ends, which lost 8 bases and 3 bases, there was a span of 11 bases. CDR3 loop: CATGRGFGNTIYF. The DNA for the CDR3 is TGTGCCACCGGACGGGGCTTTGGAAACACCATATATTTT.

This clonotype was seen a handful of times. The chain joins TRBV5-1 to TRBJ1-1; no clear D. V lost 0 bases and J 6 bases, leaving 9 bases between the germline ends. Germline V gene lookup returns CDR1 SGHRS and CDR2 YFSETQ. The CDR3 has 13 residues. The CDR3 protein is CASSLAMVPEAFF. The CDR3 nucleotides are TGCGCCAGCAGCTTGGCCATGGTGCCTGAAGCTTTCTTT. The entire variable domain, with the rest obtained from reference TRBV5-1 and TRBJ1-1, is as follows: KAGVTQTPRYLIKTRGQQVTLSCSPISGHRSVSWYQQTPGQGLQFLFEYFSETQRNKGNFPGRFSGRQFSNSRSEMNVSTLELGDSALYLCASSLAMVPEAFFGQGTRLTVV.

The chain joins TRBV20-1 to TRBJ1-1, with no clear D. Germline V gene lookup returns CDR1 DFQATT and CDR2 SNEGSKA (reference sequence). CDR3 size: 14 residues. V lost 4 bases to trimming and J lost 1 base, with 13 bases between them. CDR3 in amino acids: CSAKDGSGNTEAFF. CDR3 nucleotide sequence: TGCAGTGCTAAGGACGGATCGGGGAACACTGAAGCTTTCTTT.